The rows below give T cell receptor beta chains drawn from one sample of a study of blood T cell repertoires in COVID-19. The method was immunoSEQ multiplex PCR; TCRdb's version includes in-frame clones alone and lacks a portion of them. The repertoire includes 250,000 or so clones, nearly 85% of them detected once, and approximately 5.7% sits in the top ten. The sample consisted of peripheral blood. These receptors all come from a human donor in a cohort sampled during active COVID-19. The CDR3 runs from the conserved cysteine through the conserved F or W. Fields, in order: J gene, clone size, D gene, V gene, CDR3 DNA, CDR3 protein. The D gene is left open where the match is weak. Rows may omit the clone size; those that give it use once, few, many or a size class.

>TRBJ1-3|NA|NA|TRBV7-9
TGTGCCAGCAGCTTAGATGAGTACTCTGGAAACACCATATATTTT
CASSLDEYSGNTIYF
>TRBJ1-4|NA|NA|TRBV24-1
TGTGCCACCACCCTACCGGGGGTCGAAAAACTGTTTTTT
CATTLPGVEKLFF
>TRBJ2-7|NA|TRBD1|TRBV19
TGTGCCAGTAGTCCCCTCAGGGGGACAGCGTACTTC
CASSPLRGTAYF
>TRBJ1-6|NA|NA|TRBV2
TGTGCCAGCAGTGAACGCGACAGAAAGGATTCACCCCTCCACTTT
CASSERDRKDSPLHF
>TRBJ1-4|once|TRBD1|TRBV18
TGTGCCAGCTCACCCACAGGGGGCTCGGGAGAAAAACTGTTTTTT
CASSPTGGSGEKLFF
>TRBJ2-3|NA|NA|TRBV10-3
TGTGCCACCTCTCTAGCGACACACATCACAGATACGCAGTATTTT
CATSLATHITDTQYF
>TRBJ2-1|NA|NA|TRBV28
TGTGCCAGCACCATTCCGGGTGGGTTCAATGAGCAGTTCTTC
CASTIPGGFNEQFF
>TRBJ2-7|NA|TRBD1|TRBV30
TGTGCCTGGCGACGGGACAGACCCTACGAGCAGTACTTC
CAWRRDRPYEQYF
>TRBJ1-5|NA|NA|TRBV19
TGTGCCAGTAGTATATGGCAAGGCAATCAGCCCCAGCATTTT
CASSIWQGNQPQHF
>TRBJ2-5|NA|NA|TRBV2
TGTGCCAGCAGTGAAGCAGCCCTAGCTGGTGAGACCCAGTACTTC
CASSEAALAGETQYF
>TRBJ2-5|NA|TRBD1|TRBV3-1/TRBV3-2
TGTGCCAGCAGCCAAGGCGCAGGGGGAATGGAGACCCAGTACTTC
CASSQGAGGMETQYF
>TRBJ2-5|few|TRBD2|TRBV19
TGTGCCAGTAGGGCTAGCGGGAGGCAAGAGACCCAGTACTTC
CASRASGRQETQYF
>TRBJ1-4|NA|TRBD1|TRBV6-5
TGTGCCAGCAGTTACTTCAGGGGGCAGGGCGGTGAAAAACTGTTTTTT
CASSYFRGQGGEKLFF
>TRBJ2-5|NA|NA|TRBV18
TGTGCCAGCTCACCACCGGGCAGACAGGAGGAGACCCAGTACTTC
CASSPPGRQEETQYF
>TRBJ1-2|NA|TRBD1|TRBV19
TGTGCCAGTAGTCCAAGACAGGGGGCCAGCTACACCTTC
CASSPRQGASYTF
>TRBJ2-3|few|NA|TRBV9
TGTGCCAGCAGCGTAGCCCCGCGGGCCGGGGATACGCAGTATTTT
CASSVAPRAGDTQYF
>TRBJ2-7|NA|NA|TRBV7-6
TGTGCCAGCAGCTTAGCCTCCGAAGGGGTTTGGTCCTACGAGCAGTACTTC
CASSLASEGVWSYEQYF
>TRBJ2-3|NA|NA|TRBV24-1
TGTGCCACCAGTGATTTGGGGGGGGATACGCAGTATTTT
CATSDLGGDTQYF
>TRBJ1-1|few|NA|TRBV7-2
TGTGCCAGCAGCCGGCGAAGAGGTGAAGCTTTCTTT
CASSRRRGEAFF
>TRBJ2-2|NA|NA|TRBV24-1
TGTGCCACCAGTGATTTGATGGTCGGGAGGCTGTTTTTT
CATSDLMVGRLFF
>TRBJ1-5|NA|NA|TRBV19
TGTGCCAGTATCGCCCGGGGGGCTGGCAATCAGCCCCAGCATTTT
CASIARGAGNQPQHF
>TRBJ1-1|NA|NA|TRBV11-1
TGTGCCAGCAGCCTCCAATCGGGCACTGAAGCTTTCTTT
CASSLQSGTEAFF
>TRBJ2-7|NA|TRBD2|TRBV3-1/TRBV3-2
TGTGCCAGCAGCTTCTCGGGACTAGCGGGAGTCTACGAGCAGTACTTC
CASSFSGLAGVYEQYF
>TRBJ1-1|NA|NA|TRBV29-1
TGCAGCGTTGTTCAGTCGGGCACTGAAGCTTTCTTT
CSVVQSGTEAFF
>TRBJ2-6|NA|NA|TRBV5-1
TGCGCCAGCAGCTTGGTGGGGGGACAGTCTGGGGCCAACGTCCTGACTTTC
CASSLVGGQSGANVLTF
>TRBJ2-7|NA|TRBD2|TRBV6-5
TGTGCCAGCAGCCCCGAAGCGGGAAACCCCTACGAGCAGTACTTC
CASSPEAGNPYEQYF
>TRBJ1-4|few|TRBD1|TRBV9
TGTGCCAGCAGCGTCTCGGGGACAGGGGGCCAGAATGAAAAACTGTTTTTT
CASSVSGTGGQNEKLFF
>TRBJ2-5|NA|TRBD2|TRBV19
TGTGCCAGTAGCTACCTCAGCGGGGGACGAGCGGGAGGCCGGGAGACCCAGTACTTC
CASSYLSGGRAGGRETQYF
>TRBJ2-1|NA|NA|TRBV7-2
TGTGCCAGCAGCTTATTCCTAGGACAAGGTTACAATGAGCAGTTCTTC
CASSLFLGQGYNEQFF
>TRBJ1-1|few|NA|TRBV5-1
TGCGCCAGCAGCTGGTTCGGGAATACTGAAGCTTTCTTT
CASSWFGNTEAFF
>TRBJ1-5|NA|NA|TRBV15
TGTGCCACCAGCACCGTAGGGGGAACGAATCAGCCCCAGCATTTT
CATSTVGGTNQPQHF
>TRBJ1-4|NA|TRBD1|TRBV5-1
TGCGCCAGCAGCTTAAGGACAGGAACCTATGAAAAACTGTTTTTT
CASSLRTGTYEKLFF
>TRBJ2-1|NA|TRBD2|TRBV10-3
TGTGCCATCAGTGAACTAGCGGGGGGGTTATACAATGAGCAGTTCTTC
CAISELAGGLYNEQFF
>TRBJ2-7|few|TRBD1|TRBV4-1
TGCGCCAGCAGCTGGGGACAGGACAGCTCCTACGAGCAGTACTTC
CASSWGQDSSYEQYF
>TRBJ2-1|NA|TRBD2|TRBV19
TGTGCCAGTAGAGAGGGGGGGGCTAGCGGGCACAATGAGCAGTTCTTC
CASREGGASGHNEQFF
>TRBJ2-6|NA|NA|TRBV5-1
TGCGCCAGCAGCGAGGGCGGTCTCTCTGGGGCCAACGTCCTGACTTTC
CASSEGGLSGANVLTF
>TRBJ2-3|once|NA|TRBV7-2
TGTGCCAGCAGCCCGAGGATCGACGCAGATACGCAGTATTTT
CASSPRIDADTQYF
>TRBJ1-1|NA|TRBD1|TRBV2
TGTGCCAGCAGTATGGACAGGGGGCGCGGGAACACTGAAGCTTTCTTT
CASSMDRGRGNTEAFF